These T cell receptor beta chains were read from a single sample in a study of T cell repertoires in cytomegalovirus infection. In TCRdb, the reads were re-called with MiXCR into one record per CDR3 protein. The sample has fewer than 300,000 distinct CDR3 sequences, about a quarter seen once; the top ten hold more than 11%. The sample consisted of PBMCs. These receptors came from a human donor in good health (CMV status not recorded). Some clones in this sample may be carry-over from other donors' samples. The CDR3 runs from the conserved cysteine through the conserved F or W. The D gene is left open where the match is weak. The size entry is marked missing in some rows and otherwise reads once, few, many or a size class.

TRBJ2-5 | TRBD2 | TRBV7-2 | many | 18 | TGTGCCAGCAGCCCCAGGTCGAGGGGACTAGCGGGAGCAGAGACCCAGTACTTC | CASSPRSRGLAGAETQYF
TRBJ2-7 | TRBD1 | TRBV10-3 | . | 15 | TGTGCCATCAGTGAATGGGACAGGGGCGTTTACGAGCAGTACTTC | CAISEWDRGVYEQYF
TRBJ1-5 | TRBD1 | TRBV12-3/TRBV12-4 | . | 16 | TGTGCCAGCAGTTTAGGGGAGGACAGGGGTGTTCAGCCCCAGCATTTT | CASSLGEDRGVQPQHF
TRBJ2-2 | . | TRBV5-4 | few | 14 | TGTGCCAGCAGCTTGAGGCCAGACACCGGGGAGCTGTTTTTT | CASSLRPDTGELFF
TRBJ1-3 | . | TRBV7-9 | few | 13 | TGTGCCAGCGCCCCTGCCTCGTTGAACACCATATATTTT | CASAPASLNTIYF
TRBJ2-7 | . | TRBV5-1 | . | 14 | TGCGCCAGCAGCTTAAGCGGAGGGAACTACGAGCAGTACTTC | CASSLSGGNYEQYF
TRBJ1-5 | . | TRBV20-1 | few | 17 | TGCAGTGCTAGAGATGTAGTTACCCTTGGAGCGGATCAGCCCCAGCATTTT | CSARDVVTLGADQPQHF
TRBJ2-7 | TRBD2 | TRBV12-3/TRBV12-4 | few | 15 | TGTGCCAGCAGTTCCCGGACTAGCGGGAGTACCGAGCAGTACTTC | CASSSRTSGSTEQYF
TRBJ2-3 | TRBD2 | TRBV7-2 | many | 15 | TGTGCCAGCAGCTTCCGGACTAGCATGACAGATACGCAGTATTTT | CASSFRTSMTDTQYF
TRBJ2-5 | . | TRBV11-2 | . | 15 | TGTGCCAGCAGCTTAGGGGCCAGGGTCCAAGAGACCCAGTACTTC | CASSLGARVQETQYF
TRBJ2-5 | TRBD1 | TRBV7-2 | many | 15 | TGTGCCAGCAGCTCCCTGGGACAGATACAAGAGACCCAGTACTTC | CASSSLGQIQETQYF
TRBJ2-1 | . | TRBV9 | few | 15 | TGTGCCAGCAGCGGGGTAGCGTCGACCTACAATGAGCAGTTCTTC | CASSGVASTYNEQFF
TRBJ2-5 | . | TRBV7-2 | . | 12 | TGTGCCAGCAGCCGAGTCTCGGAGACCCAGTACTTC | CASSRVSETQYF
TRBJ1-1 | . | TRBV28 | few | 13 | TGTGCCAGCCGGGGTCGCCGCGGATTAGGGGCTTTCTTT | CASRGRRGLGAFF
TRBJ2-3 | TRBD2 | TRBV7-2 | many | 18 | TGTGCCAGCAGCTTCCGAGGTTCAGGACTAGCCGACACAGATACGCAGTATTTT | CASSFRGSGLADTDTQYF
TRBJ2-7 | TRBD1 | TRBV6-5 | . | 14 | TGTGCCAGCGGGCGGACAGGGGGCCCCTACGAGCAGTACTTC | CASGRTGGPYEQYF
TRBJ1-5 | . | TRBV7-6 | many | 15 | TGTGCCAGCAGCTTAACAGACAGCTTCAATCAGCCCCAGCATTTT | CASSLTDSFNQPQHF
TRBJ2-1 | TRBD2 | TRBV28 | many | 15 | TGTGCCACGGGGACGATAGCGGGAGGAACAGGTGAGCAGTTCTTC | CATGTIAGGTGEQFF
TRBJ1-1 | TRBD1 | TRBV6-5 | . | 15 | TGTGCCAGCAGTTACCTGGACAGGGGGCTAACTGAAGCTTTCTTT | CASSYLDRGLTEAFF
TRBJ2-7 | TRBD2 | TRBV24-1 | . | 15 | TGTGCCACCAGTGATGCGGGGGAGCCGACCTACGAGCAGTACTTC | CATSDAGEPTYEQYF
TRBJ2-3 | TRBD2 | TRBV7-2 | few | 16 | TGTGCCAGCAGCTCCAGCTTGGGCGGGAGTTCAGATACGCAGTATTTT | CASSSSLGGSSDTQYF
TRBJ2-7 | TRBD1 | TRBV6-1 | few | 13 | TGTGCCAGCAGTGAAGCGAACAGGGGGCGCATCGACTTC | CASSEANRGRIDF
TRBJ2-3 | TRBD2 | TRBV7-2 | many | 17 | TGTGCCAGCAGCTTAGTTCGGCTAGCGGGGGGGGCAGATACGCAGTATTTT | CASSLVRLAGGADTQYF
TRBJ1-1 | TRBD1 | TRBV19 | . | 15 | TGTGCCAGTAGTATAGACCGGACAGGGACCACTGAAGCTTTCTTT | CASSIDRTGTTEAFF
TRBJ2-3 | TRBD2 | TRBV7-3 | few | 15 | TGTGCCAGCACCCCGGGGGGTTTTAGCACAGATACGCAGTATTTT | CASTPGGFSTDTQYF
TRBJ2-1 | TRBD2 | TRBV7-9 | . | 18 | TGTGCCAGCAGCTTTTTGGGCCTCGCACTAGCGAAAAACAATGAGCAGTTCTTC | CASSFLGLALAKNNEQFF
TRBJ1-2 | . | TRBV28 | . | 14 | TGTGCCAGCAGGAGTGGAGCAGCTAACTATGGCTACACCTTC | CASRSGAANYGYTF
TRBJ2-2 | . | TRBV2 | . | 15 | TGTGCCAGCACCCTGGGACTGACGAACACCGGGGAGCTGTTTTTT | CASTLGLTNTGELFF
TRBJ2-2 | . | TRBV28 | . | 16 | TGTGCCAGCAGCCAAGGGGTATATGGGGACACCGGGGAGCTGTTTTTT | CASSQGVYGDTGELFF
TRBJ2-3 | . | TRBV19 | once | 13 | TGTGCCAGTAGTATAGGCAGGGAGGATACGCAGTATTTT | CASSIGREDTQYF
TRBJ1-6 | . | TRBV6-2/TRBV6-3 | . | 14 | TGTGCCAGCACCCGGACCCGAGGGGAATCACCCCTCCACTTT | CASTRTRGESPLHF
TRBJ1-6 | . | TRBV30 | . | 13 | TGTGCCTGGAGTGTACCGGGGAATTCACCCCTCCACTTT | CAWSVPGNSPLHF
TRBJ2-5 | TRBD2 | TRBV29-1 | . | 15 | TGCAGCGTTCTTTTACTAGCGGCGATACAAGAGACCCAGTACTTC | CSVLLLAAIQETQYF
TRBJ2-1 | . | TRBV7-8 | . | 15 | TGTGCCAGCAGCTTAAGGGAAGCAGGGGGGAATGAGCAGTTCTTC | CASSLREAGGNEQFF
TRBJ1-6 | . | TRBV20-1 | . | 12 | TGCAGTGCTGGGGAGGGGAATTCACCCCTCCACTTT | CSAGEGNSPLHF
TRBJ2-1 | TRBD2 | TRBV6-4 | . | 15 | TGTGCCAGCAGTAGCGGGGGCCTTTCCTACAATGAGCAGTTCTTC | CASSSGGLSYNEQFF